This record covers a single T cell receptor beta chain. Its matching antigen is unknown. It was from PBMCs that CD4+ and CD8+ T cells were sorted. V was cut by 6 bases and J by 4 bases, with 13 bases left in between. The CDR3 totals 14 residues. Germline V gene data show CDR1 as MNHEY and CDR2 as SMNVEV (reference sequence). This specimen belongs to a study of CD8+ T cells in alopecia areata. Notes on the study in general: Affected lesional scalp, above all in alopecia totalis/universalis, was more clonal than normal scalp. Scalp sample sequencing also detects resident alphabeta T cells of normal skin. Sharing of TCRs across patients appeared less clear than in mice, possibly for HLA-related reasons.

Extracted RNA was reverse transcribed, and the resulting cDNA served as sequencing template. Sequencing was performed with immunoSEQ multiplex PCR; in TCRdb, only in-frame clones are kept and a portion is missing. The sample has about 150,000 clones, around 54% seen once. Material: CD4+ T cells sorted from blood. The rearrangement joins TRBV27 to TRBJ1-5; D ambiguous. The TCR sequence derives from a human donor in good health. CDR3 DNA sequence: TGTGCCAGCAGCCGTGATAAGATAAATCAGCCCCAGCATTTT. Protein product: CASSRDKINQPQHF.